This T cell receptor (beta chain) was found in a study of cytomegalovirus exposure and HLA in healthy donors. At the level of the study: Across around 400 genotyped donors, about 81% landed in the Caucasian-associated ancestry cluster. Study observations and caveats: Earlier analysis found most TCR beta V segments productive about 87% or about 30% of the time. With later analysis, a missense DCLRE1C variant became linked to TCR beta V- and J-gene trimming. Cytomegalovirus-associated TCR beta chains were listed, numbering 150 to 200.

With respect to this clone: Its antigen remains unidentified.

Losses at the gene ends were 4 bases for V and 6 bases for J; bases not matched to a gene: 14. This CDR3 spans 17 amino acids. Per the germline V gene, CDR1 is SEHNR and CDR2 is FQNEAQ (reference sequence). The PCR ran on 60 Vbeta and 13 Jbeta primers. The data were produced by immunoSEQ multiplex PCR, yet TCRdb's version contains in-frame clones alone and is incomplete. This sample has 150,000 to 200,000 clones, with about 88% found just once. The source is a woman between 18 and 30 years old in good health and CMV-seronegative. The chain uses TRBV7-9 and TRBJ2-2, with TRBD1 identical over 7 bases. Source material: PBMCs. The CDR3 spells CASSWDSRWIRSGELFF. As DNA, the CDR3 is TGTGCCAGCAGCTGGGACAGTCGTTGGATTCGTTCCGGGGAGCTGTTTTTT.